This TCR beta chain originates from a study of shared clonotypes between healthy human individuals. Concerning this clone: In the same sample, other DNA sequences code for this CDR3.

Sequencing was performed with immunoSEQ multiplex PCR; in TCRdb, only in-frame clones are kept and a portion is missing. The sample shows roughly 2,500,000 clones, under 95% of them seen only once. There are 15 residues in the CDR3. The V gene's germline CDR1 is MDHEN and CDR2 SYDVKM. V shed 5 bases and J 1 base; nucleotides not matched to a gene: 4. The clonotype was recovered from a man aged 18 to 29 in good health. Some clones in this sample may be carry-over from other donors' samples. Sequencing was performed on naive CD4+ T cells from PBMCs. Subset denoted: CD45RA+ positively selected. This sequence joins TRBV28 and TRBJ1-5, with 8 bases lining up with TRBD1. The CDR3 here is CASSLRTGSNQPQHF. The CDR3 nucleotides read TGTGCCAGCAGTCTCAGGACAGGGAGCAATCAGCCCCAGCATTTT.